The 30 T cell receptor beta chains reported below all come from one sample, sequenced in a study of beta chain features in type 1 diabetes. Expressed TCRB transcripts were sequenced after all isolated RNA was converted to cDNA. Libraries were prepared by immunoSEQ multiplex PCR; TCRdb keeps only in-frame clonotypes and omits some of them. The sample lists a few hundred thousand clones; approximately 16% were seen once. Sequencing input: naive CD4+ T cells from blood. Receptors were obtained from a woman younger than 30 in good health.

The chain recombines TRBV7-6 with TRBJ1-5, with D maybe TRBD1 (6 bases). Germline CDR1 reads SGHVS; CDR2 reads FNYEAQ. This CDR3 contains 15 residues. V gave up 2 bases and J gave up 4 bases, with 12 bases separating them. CDR3 region: CASSLMRGANQPQHF. The CDR3 region has the DNA TGTGCCAGCAGCTTAATGCGGGGGGCGAATCAGCCCCAGCATTTT.

The chain employs TRBV29-1 and TRBJ2-5, with TRBD2 matching 12 bases. Germline CDR1 SQVTM, CDR2 ANQGSEA. There are 16 residues in the CDR3. V trimming: 2 bases; J trimming: 5 bases; junction bases outside the gene matches: 9. In DNA, the CDR3 is TGCAGCGTTGAATTGGCTAGCGGGAGGGGGTGGGAGACCCAGTACTTC. It specifies CSVELASGRGWETQYF. Using reference TRBV29-1 and TRBJ2-5 for the parts outside the CDR3, the full variable domain is SAVISQKPSRDICQRGTSLTIQCQVDSQVTMMFWYRQQPGQSLTLIATANQGSEATYESGFVIDKFPISRPNLTFSTLTVSNMSPEDSSIYLCSVELASGRGWETQYFGPGTRLLVL.

This clone has more than one count but fewer than ten. The CDR3 nucleotides are TGTGCCAGCAGCGTAGATGGGGGGGACACGAGCTCCTACAATGAGCAGTTCTTC. Amino acids: CASSVDGGDTSSYNEQFF. The chain employs TRBV9 and TRBJ2-1; maybe TRBD2 (7 bases). CDR1 is SGDLS, CDR2 YYNGEE, per germline. The V gene lost 0 bases and the J gene lost 0 bases, with 16 bases spanning the gap. The length of the CDR3 is 18 residues. Drawing the rest from reference TRBV9 and TRBJ2-1, the complete variable domain is DSGVTQTPKHLITATGQRVTLRCSPRSGDLSVYWYQQSLDQGLQFLIQYYNGEERAKGNILERFSAQQFPDLHSELNLSSLELGDSALYFCASSVDGGDTSSYNEQFFGPGTRLTVL.

This clone was found a few times. V and J are TRBV7-9 and TRBJ2-5, with 8 positions matching TRBD2. V gave up 4 bases and J gave up 4 bases; unmatched junction bases: 11. CDR1 and CDR2 from the germline V gene are SEHNR and FQNEAQ (reference sequence). The CDR3 is made up of 16 amino acids. Here the CDR3 reads CASSSMPGLVRETQYF. The CDR3, as DNA: TGTGCCAGCAGCTCTATGCCGGGACTAGTTCGAGAGACCCAGTACTTC.

This clone was seen a handful of times. This chain uses TRBV23-1 with TRBJ1-4, with TRBD1 as a possible D gene (6 bases). TRBV23-1 is treated as an ORF (open reading frame) with a function not yet certain. V was pared by 7 bases and J by 7 bases, with 22 bases between. This CDR3 has 16 residues. The CDR3 DNA sequence: TGCGCCAGCATTCCCTGGGACGGGCGAGGGGGTGAAAAACTGTTTTTT. Translating gives CASIPWDGRGGEKLFF.

The V gene is TRBV6-6, the J gene TRBJ1-2, with D perhaps TRBD1 (5 bases). CDR1 is MNHNY and CDR2 is SVGAGI in the germline V gene (reference sequence). Trimming removed 6 bases from V and 4 bases from J, with 15 bases in between. The CDR3 extends over 14 amino acids. This CDR3 reads CASSLRQIRYGYTF. CDR3 DNA: TGTGCCAGCAGCCTTCGACAGATACGCTATGGCTACACCTTC.

This clone was recorded a few times. The V and J genes are TRBV7-2 and TRBJ2-7; D possibly corresponds to TRBD1 (5 bases). Trimming took off 1 base at V and 2 bases at J, with 6 bases between the two ends. The CDR3 loop spans 13 amino acids. Germline V lookup: CDR1 SGHTA, CDR2 FQGNSA. The CDR3 spells CASSLDRPYEQYF. The CDR3 coding sequence is TGTGCCAGCAGCTTAGACAGGCCCTACGAGCAGTACTTC.

The chain couples TRBV11-2 to TRBJ2-5; 9 bases match TRBD2. This CDR3 spans 16 amino acids. In germline, CDR1 is SGHAT, CDR2 FQNNGV. With V trimmed by 5 bases and J by 1 base, 8 bases remained unmatched. CDR3: CASSILAGGLQETQYF. DNA of the CDR3: TGTGCCAGCAGCATCCTTGCGGGAGGGCTCCAAGAGACCCAGTACTTC.

As DNA, the CDR3 is TGTGCCACCGCTCCGGGAGAGCATCCTAGCACAGATACGCAGTATTTT. Translating it yields CATAPGEHPSTDTQYF. The V call is TRBV25-1, the J call TRBJ2-3, with D perhaps matching TRBD2 (6 bases). V lost 10 bases to trimming and J lost 0 bases, with 20 bases between them. The V gene's germline CDR1 is MGHDK and CDR2 SYGVNS. The CDR3 has 16 residues.

A few counts support this clone. V gene TRBV2 combines with J gene TRBJ1-5, with D tentatively TRBD1 (5 bases). From germline, CDR1 is SNHLY and CDR2 FYNNEI. This CDR3 is 15 amino acids long. Trimming left V 6 bases short and J 0 bases short, with 12 bases between. This chain's CDR3 is CASRIQETSNQPQHF. CDR3 nucleotide sequence: TGTGCCAGCAGGATACAGGAGACTAGCAATCAGCCCCAGCATTTT.

The V and J genes are TRBV7-3 and TRBJ2-3; weak D call: TRBD2 (5 bases). Germline V gene sequence: CDR1 SGHTA, CDR2 FQGTGA. The CDR3 has 14 amino acids. V was shortened by 4 bases and J by 0 bases, with 8 bases between the two germline ends. Written as DNA, the CDR3 is TGTGCCAGCAGCTCATCGGGAAGCACAGATACGCAGTATTTT. It yields the protein CASSSSGSTDTQYF.

This clone was seen more than once but under ten times. The rearrangement uses TRBV28 and TRBJ2-7; a possible D gene is TRBD2 (5 bases). Per germline, CDR1 MDHEN and CDR2 SYDVKM. This CDR3 spans 14 amino acids. Trimming took 8 bases from V and 1 from J, leaving 15 bases between them. CDR3 loop: CASQQSGRSYEQYF. CDR3 DNA: TGTGCCAGCCAACAGAGCGGACGATCCTACGAGCAGTACTTC.

This clone was counted between two and nine times. The J gene is TRBJ2-7, the V gene TRBV6-5, with a possible D match to TRBD1 (6 bases). The CDR3 runs to 12 residues. The V end lost 8 bases, the J end lost 5 bases, and 13 bases lay between the germline ends. Germline CDR1 reads MNHEY; CDR2 reads SVGAGI. CDR3 region: CASRATGDEQYF. Written as DNA, the CDR3 is TGTGCCAGCCGGGCGACAGGAGACGAGCAGTACTTC.

This clone was counted between two and nine times. The V and J genes are TRBV6-5 and TRBJ1-2; 9 nucleotides agree with TRBD1. Unmatched junction bases numbered 9, after V lost 7 bases and J lost 6 bases. The CDR3 has 14 residues. CDR1 and CDR2 (germline): MNHEY, SVGAGI. This CDR3 reads CASTPGTGTDGYTF. The CDR3 region has the DNA TGTGCCAGCACTCCCGGGACAGGGACGGATGGCTACACCTTC.

The rearrangement uses TRBV30 and TRBJ2-5; unclear D gene. The CDR3 spans 11 residues. Germline V gene data show CDR1 as GTSNPN and CDR2 as SVGIG (reference sequence). Trimming took 3 bases from V and 5 from J, leaving 7 bases between them. In nucleotides, the CDR3 is TGTGCCTGGAGCTCCCCGGAGACCCAGTACTTC. Protein sequence: CAWSSPETQYF.

This clone has more than one count but fewer than ten. V gene TRBV4-1 combines with J gene TRBJ2-1, with a tentative D call TRBD2 (6 bases). The CDR3 loop spans 15 amino acids. V lost 3 bases and J 10 bases, leaving 19 bases between the germline ends. Per germline, CDR1 MGHRA and CDR2 YSYEKL. The CDR3 loop is CASSHLGEVRREQFF. The CDR3 DNA is TGCGCCAGCAGCCACCTTGGGGAGGTCAGAAGGGAGCAGTTCTTC.

The chain combines TRBV5-1 with TRBJ2-7; weak D call: TRBD2 (7 bases). Per germline, CDR1 SGHRS and CDR2 YFSETQ. Trimming removed 4 bases from V and 4 bases from J, with 18 bases in between. The CDR3 has 15 amino acids. CDR3 coding DNA: TGCGCCAGCAGCCCGGAGGGGGGGCTGCCGTACGAGCAGTACTTC. Translation: CASSPEGGLPYEQYF.

This clone appeared a few times. This chain uses TRBV5-1 with TRBJ2-3, with a weak D call TRBD2 (5 bases). Germline V lookup: CDR1 SGHRS, CDR2 YFSETQ. The germline V and J ends were trimmed by 3 bases and 2 bases, with 10 bases remaining between them. There are 14 residues in the CDR3. CDR3: CASSSGITTDTQYF. For the CDR3, the DNA is TGCGCCAGCAGCTCCGGGATTACCACAGATACGCAGTATTTT.

This clone was seen more than once but under ten times. The J gene is TRBJ2-3, the V gene TRBV5-1; maybe TRBD1 (5 bases). With 3 bases removed from V and 3 bases from J, the gap between germline ends came to 11 bases. This CDR3 has 14 residues. Per germline, CDR1 SGHRS and CDR2 YFSETQ. The CDR3, as DNA: TGCGCCAGCAGCTCCCCTGACAGAACAGATACGCAGTATTTT. Its translation is CASSSPDRTDTQYF.

This clone has more than one count but fewer than ten. The genes are TRBV29-1 and TRBJ2-5, with 7 bases that match TRBD2. The CDR3 runs to 16 residues. Germline assignment: CDR1 SQVTM and CDR2 ANQGSEA. With 4 bases clipped from V and 1 base from J, the junction kept 12 bases outside the gene matches. The CDR3 loop is CSVVGLAAPLQETQYF. Written as DNA, the CDR3 is TGCAGCGTTGTAGGGCTAGCGGCGCCGCTCCAAGAGACCCAGTACTTC.

The chain couples TRBV11-1 to TRBJ1-1, with 10 bases that match TRBD1. This CDR3 spans 14 amino acids. Losses at the gene ends were 5 bases for V and 4 bases for J; bases not matched to a gene: 4. Germline V gene sequence: CDR1 SGHAT, CDR2 FQDESV (reference sequence). In DNA form, the CDR3 reads TGTGCCAGCAGCCAAAGGGACAGGGGCACTGAAGCTTTCTTT. Translating it yields CASSQRDRGTEAFF.

This clone came up a few times. Other DNA sequences from this sample encode an identical CDR3 as well. This chain connects TRBV29-1 to TRBJ2-7; TRBD2 matches 8 bases. The J segment lost 2 bases and the V segment lost 5 bases, leaving 11 bases of the junction unmatched. The CDR3 runs to 15 residues. Germline-derived CDR1 and CDR2 are SQVTM and ANQGSEA. The CDR3 protein is CSVFQRGRTTYEQYF. The CDR3 DNA sequence: TGCAGCGTTTTTCAACGCGGGAGGACTACCTACGAGCAGTACTTC.

In its sample, this clone was seen a few times. The CDR3 DNA reads as TGTGCCAGCAGCTCGACTAGCGGGATAGGGTACGTTGAGCAGTTCTTC. Its translation: CASSSTSGIGYVEQFF. This chain uses TRBV7-9 with TRBJ2-1; TRBD2 agrees at 11 bases. After removal of 4 bases from V and 9 bases from J, the junction contained 11 bases not matched to a gene. CDR1 is SEHNR, CDR2 FQNEAQ, per germline (reference sequence). The CDR3 is made up of 16 amino acids.

V usage is TRBV7-2 and J usage is TRBJ2-1, with D possibly matching TRBD2 (5 bases). The germline gives CDR1 SGHTA, CDR2 FQGNSA. This CDR3 region has 11 residues. V shed 5 bases and J shed 9 bases, with 8 bases lying between them. As DNA, the CDR3 is TGTGCCAGCAGCCGCCGGGGTGAGCAGTTCTTC. This sequence encodes CASSRRGEQFF.

The CDR3 nucleotides read TGCAGCGTTGAAGATAGCGGGAGGGGGAACATTCAGTACTTC. It codes for CSVEDSGRGNIQYF. This chain connects TRBV29-1 to TRBJ2-4, with 11 positions matching TRBD2. V shed 0 bases and J 7 bases; nucleotides not matched to a gene: 2. Germline V gene data show CDR1 as SQVTM and CDR2 as ANQGSEA. The CDR3 contains 14 residues.

This clone was seen more than once but under ten times. CDR3 sequence (DNA): TGTGCCAGCAGTCCGGGACAGGGGTTCACCGGGGAGCTGTTTTTT. It is translated as CASSPGQGFTGELFF. This chain connects TRBV9 to TRBJ2-2; 10 bases are shared with TRBD1. The CDR3 is 15 residues long. V shed 5 bases, J shed 4 bases, and the junction held 5 bases outside the gene matches. Germline V lookup: CDR1 SGDLS, CDR2 YYNGEE.

This rearrangement joins TRBV29-1 to TRBJ1-2, with 8 positions matching TRBD1. The germline gives CDR1 SQVTM, CDR2 ANQGSEA. The CDR3 extends over 13 amino acids. Germline trimming cut 1 base from V and 3 bases from J; bases unmatched to any gene: 1. The CDR3: CSVEGTGYYGYTF. Here the CDR3 DNA reads TGCAGCGTTGAAGGGACAGGGTACTATGGCTACACCTTC.

This clone has only a few counts. The V and J genes are TRBV5-1 and TRBJ1-1; TRBD1 is a possible D gene (5 bases). V gave up 2 bases and J gave up 5 bases, with 7 bases separating them. The CDR3 loop spans 12 amino acids. Germline loops: CDR1 SGHRS, CDR2 YFSETQ. As DNA, the CDR3 is TGCGCCAGCAGCTTACAGGAGACTGAAGCTTTCTTT. Protein: CASSLQETEAFF. Filled out from reference TRBV5-1 and TRBJ1-1, the complete variable domain reads KAGVTQTPRYLIKTRGQQVTLSCSPISGHRSVSWYQQTPGQGLQFLFEYFSETQRNKGNFPGRFSGRQFSNSRSEMNVSTLELGDSALYLCASSLQETEAFFGQGTRLTVV.

This chain connects TRBV6-6 to TRBJ2-2; D unresolved. The V end was cut by 6 bases, the J end by 1 base, with 12 bases between. CDR3 length equals 15 residues. Germline V CDR1 and CDR2: MNHNY, SVGAGI (reference sequence). The CDR3 loop is CASSPTYKNTGELFF. The CDR3 region has the DNA TGTGCCAGCAGCCCCACATATAAGAACACCGGGGAGCTGTTTTTT.

This clone has more than one count but fewer than ten. The chain uses TRBV18 and TRBJ2-5; no definite D call. This CDR3 comprises 13 residues. Looked up from germline, CDR1 is KGHSH and CDR2 is LQKENI. Trimming pared 4 bases from V and 3 bases from J, leaving 9 bases between. CDR3 sequence reads: CASSQSRKETQYF. CDR3 bases: TGTGCCAGCTCACAATCCAGGAAAGAGACCCAGTACTTC. The whole variable domain, remainder taken from reference TRBV18 and TRBJ2-5, is NAGVMQNPRHLVRRRGQEARLRCSPMKGHSHVYWYRQLPEEGLKFMVYLQKENIIDESGMPKERFSAEFPKEGPSILRIQQVVRGDSAAYFCASSQSRKETQYFGPGTRLLVL.